The sequence of this TCR beta chain was determined in a study of T cell changes during pregnancy in multiple sclerosis. Only in-frame clones appear in the TCRdb table, and some are missing; sequencing was by immunoSEQ multiplex PCR. Of tens of thousands of clones in the sample, 85% to 95% are singletons; the top ten hold approximately 0.62%. CDR1 is LNHDA, CDR2 SQIVND, per germline (reference sequence). The V end lost 1 base, the J end lost 0 bases, and 10 bases lay between the germline ends. The CDR3 loop spans 15 amino acids. This chain connects TRBV19 to TRBJ2-7, with no clear D. Sequencing used CD4+ T cells from peripheral blood mononuclear cells, obtained in the third trimester of pregnancy. The source of this sequence is a female donor with multiple sclerosis, enrolled in a pregnancy study. The CDR3 nucleotides read TGTGCCAGTAGTATAGCCCCCCACAGCTCCTACGAGCAGTACTTC. Translation: CASSIAPHSSYEQYF.